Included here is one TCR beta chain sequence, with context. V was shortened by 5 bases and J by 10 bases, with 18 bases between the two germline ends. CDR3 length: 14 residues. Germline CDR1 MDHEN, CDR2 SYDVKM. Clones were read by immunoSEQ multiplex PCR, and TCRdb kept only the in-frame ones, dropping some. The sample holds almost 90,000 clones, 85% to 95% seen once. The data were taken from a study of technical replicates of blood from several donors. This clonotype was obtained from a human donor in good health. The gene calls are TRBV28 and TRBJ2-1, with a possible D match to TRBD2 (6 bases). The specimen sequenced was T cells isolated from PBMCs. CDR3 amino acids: CASSPSWGEREQFF. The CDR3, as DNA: TGTGCCAGCAGTCCCTCGTGGGGGGAACGAGAGCAGTTCTTC.